The rows below give T cell receptor beta chains drawn from one sample of a study of CD8 T cells in Susac syndrome. From the immunoSEQ multiplex PCR reads, TCRdb called clonotypes with MiXCR, one entry per CDR3 protein. The sample contains about 210,000 distinct CDR3 sequences, about 96% of which appear only once. Sequenced material: CD4+ T cells from PBMCs. The receptor source for this set is a human donor with multiple sclerosis. The CDR3 runs from the conserved cysteine through the conserved F or W. The order of the fields is CDR3 length, J gene, V gene, clone size, D gene, CDR3 DNA, CDR3 protein. The D gene is left open where the match is weak. For some rows the clone size is stated as once, few or many, or as a class when expanded; others skip it.

>16|TRBJ2-3|TRBV7-2|NA|NA
TGTGCCAGCAGCCCGGACCGACCTACTCAACGAGATACGCAGTATTTT
CASSPDRPTQRDTQYF
>12|TRBJ2-3|TRBV11-2|few|NA
TGTGCCAGCAGCCCGTCGTCAGATACGCAGTATTTT
CASSPSSDTQYF
>12|TRBJ2-2|TRBV27|NA|NA
TGTGCCAGCAGTTACCTCGGGGGGGAGCTGTTTTTT
CASSYLGGELFF
>16|TRBJ2-7|TRBV5-1|NA|TRBD1
TGCGCCAGCAGCGTCGGACAGGGGGCGAGCTCCTACGAGCAGTACTTC
CASSVGQGASSYEQYF
>16|TRBJ1-2|TRBV27|NA|TRBD1
TGTGCCAGCAGTTCACGCGGGACAGTCGTGGGCTATGGCTACACCTTC
CASSSRGTVVGYGYTF
>11|TRBJ2-1|TRBV6-6|NA|NA
TGTGCCAGCACCCACTTGGGTGAGCAGTTCTTC
CASTHLGEQFF
>11|TRBJ2-3|TRBV7-9|NA|NA
TGTGCCAGCACAGCGGCGGATACGCAGTATTTT
CASTAADTQYF
>14|TRBJ1-6|TRBV12-5|NA|NA
TGTGCTAGTGGTTACGGGACGAATAATTCACCCCTCCACTTT
CASGYGTNNSPLHF
>15|TRBJ2-5|TRBV20-1|NA|TRBD1
TGCAGTGCTACCCTACTACAGGGGCCTCAAGAGACCCAGTACTTC
CSATLLQGPQETQYF
>18|TRBJ2-3|TRBV23-1|NA|TRBD1
TGCGCCAGCAGTCAATCCGGCAGGGGGTTTTTGTTATTAGATACGCAGTATTTT
CASSQSGRGFLLLDTQYF
>13|TRBJ2-3|TRBV29-1|once|NA
TGCAGCGTTGCCTCACCGTCTAGAGATACGCAGTATTTT
CSVASPSRDTQYF
>15|TRBJ2-5|TRBV7-9|NA|NA
TGTGCCAGCAGCACCTCAGGGGCCACCCAAGAGACCCAGTACTTC
CASSTSGATQETQYF
>12|TRBJ1-2|TRBV19|NA|NA
TGTGCCAGCCATGGGAGGGAGTCTGGCTACACCTTC
CASHGRESGYTF
>14|TRBJ2-1|TRBV4-2|once|NA
TGTGCCAGCAGCACATCCTGGTCCTACAATGAGCAGTTCTTC
CASSTSWSYNEQFF
>14|TRBJ2-7|TRBV12-3/TRBV12-4|NA|TRBD2
TGTGCCAGCAGTCTTCCGGGGGGGCGTGCCGAGCAGTACTTC
CASSLPGGRAEQYF